Listed here are 15 T cell receptor beta chains from one sample, sequenced in a study of cytomegalovirus exposure and HLA in healthy donors. The PCR contained 60 Vbeta and 13 Jbeta primers. Generated by immunoSEQ multiplex PCR, the TCRdb table keeps only in-frame clones and is missing some. The sample lists 140,000 to 150,000 clones, around three quarters occurring once. Sample: PBMCs. The receptors shown here come from a man in his forties in good health and CMV-seronegative.

This chain joins TRBV7-9 and TRBJ1-6; 7 nucleotides match TRBD1. This CDR3 comprises 16 residues. CDR1 SEHNR and CDR2 FQNEAQ come from the germline V gene (reference sequence). Trimming took 4 bases from V and 8 from J; bases not matched to a gene: 11. The CDR3 is CASSSRKGQWDSPLHF. The CDR3 region has the DNA TGTGCCAGCAGCTCCCGGAAGGGACAGTGGGATTCACCCCTCCACTTT.

The chain links TRBV28 to TRBJ1-1, with a weak D call TRBD1 (6 bases). With 3 bases removed from V and 6 bases from J, the gap between germline ends came to 11 bases. The CDR3 is made up of 13 amino acids. CDR1 and CDR2 (germline): MDHEN, SYDVKM. CDR3 in DNA: TGTGCCAGCAGTTTCCGCGGGGGGCCTGAAGCTTTCTTT. Protein: CASSFRGGPEAFF.

The genes are TRBV15 and TRBJ1-5; no definite D call. There are 18 residues in the CDR3. Deletions cut 5 bases from V and 2 bases from J, with 22 bases between. CDR1 and CDR2 from the germline V gene are LNHNV and YYDKDF (reference sequence). CDR3 sequence: CATSQAPAVEWGNQPQHF. In DNA, the CDR3 is TGTGCCACCAGCCAAGCCCCGGCAGTGGAGTGGGGCAATCAGCCCCAGCATTTT. The whole variable domain, remainder taken from reference TRBV15 and TRBJ1-5, is DAMVIQNPRYQVTQFGKPVTLSCSQTLNHNVMYWYQQKSSQAPKLLFHYYDKDFNNEADTPDNFQSRRPNTSFCFLDIRSPGLGDTAMYLCATSQAPAVEWGNQPQHFGDGTRLSIL.

This chain's CDR3 is CAITEEPSTDTQYF. CDR3 in DNA: TGTGCCATCACCGAAGAGCCTAGCACAGATACGCAGTATTTT. This rearrangement joins TRBV10-3 to TRBJ2-3; the D is unclear. Germline-derived CDR1 and CDR2 are ENHRY and SYGVKD. V was trimmed by 7 bases and J by 0 bases, leaving 11 bases between them. This CDR3 has 14 residues.

The V gene is TRBV19, the J gene TRBJ1-5; 7 bases map to TRBD1. V gave up 6 bases and J gave up 1 base; unmatched junction bases: 6. Germline V gene lookup returns CDR1 LNHDA and CDR2 SQIVND (reference sequence). There are 15 residues in the CDR3. CDR3 region: CASSQTGTSNQPQHF. The CDR3 bases are TGTGCCAGTAGCCAGACAGGGACGAGCAATCAGCCCCAGCATTTT. Combining the CDR3 with reference TRBV19 and TRBJ1-5 gives the whole variable domain DGGITQSPKYLFRKEGQNVTLSCEQNLNHDAMYWYRQDPGQGLRLIYYSQIVNDFQKGDIAEGYSVSREKKESFPLTVTSAQKNPTAFYLCASSQTGTSNQPQHFGDGTRLSIL.

CDR3 nucleotides: TGCGCCAGCAGCCGGACAGTCTCCTACGAGCAGTACTTC. It is translated as CASSRTVSYEQYF. This rearrangement joins TRBV4-1 to TRBJ2-7; the D gene is possibly TRBD1 (6 bases). V was shortened by 4 bases and J by 0 bases, with 7 bases between the two germline ends. The CDR3 totals 13 residues. The V gene's germline CDR1 is MGHRA and CDR2 YSYEKL.

This chain uses TRBV28 with TRBJ2-2; 7 bases are shared with TRBD2. Germline V gene lookup returns CDR1 MDHEN and CDR2 SYDVKM. This CDR3 spans 15 amino acids. The junction had 3 bases not matched to a gene; V was cut back by 5 bases and J by 0 bases. The CDR3 spells CASSPGTTNTGELFF. In DNA form, the CDR3 reads TGTGCCAGCAGTCCCGGGACTACGAACACCGGGGAGCTGTTTTTT.

Only a few counts were recorded for this clone. The CDR3 loop reads CASSEAGMPQETQYF. The DNA of the CDR3 is TGTGCCAGCAGTGAGGCGGGTATGCCCCAAGAGACCCAGTACTTC. This chain uses TRBV7-8 with TRBJ2-5; TRBD2 might be the D (5 bases). The CDR3 totals 15 residues. Trimming stripped 6 bases from V and 1 base from J, with 15 bases between. Germline lookup yields CDR1 SGHVS and CDR2 FQNEAQ.

Written as DNA, the CDR3 is TGTGCCAGCAGTTCCGGGACTGGCGGTGCTAGTGAGCAGTTCTTC. Translating it yields CASSSGTGGASEQFF. V gene TRBV28 combines with J gene TRBJ2-1, with D perhaps TRBD2 (6 bases). The CDR3 has 15 amino acids. The germline V and J ends were trimmed by 4 bases and 9 bases, with 19 bases remaining between them. Germline V lookup: CDR1 MDHEN, CDR2 SYDVKM.

This clone was recorded a few times. The chain links TRBV5-1 to TRBJ2-2; 14 nucleotides align to TRBD2. Germline values: CDR1 SGHRS, CDR2 YFSETQ. J was trimmed by 8 bases and V by 2 bases; bases with no gene match: 8. The CDR3 sequence is 17 residues long. DNA of the CDR3: TGCGCCAGCAGCTTAGTACCGGGACTAGCGGGAGTTGGGGAGCTGTTTTTT. This translates into CASSLVPGLAGVGELFF.

The chain recombines TRBV29-1 with TRBJ1-1; 11 positions match TRBD1. In germline, CDR1 is SQVTM, CDR2 ANQGSEA. J gave up 5 bases and V 3 bases, and 5 bases lay outside the gene matches. CDR3 size: 14 residues. The CDR3 protein is CSVDPDRGRTEAFF. The CDR3 DNA follows: TGCAGCGTTGATCCGGACAGGGGGCGAACTGAAGCTTTCTTT.

The chain is built from TRBV19 and TRBJ2-1; 8 nucleotides agree with TRBD2. This CDR3 has 14 amino acids. Germline trimming cut 5 bases from V and 8 bases from J; bases unmatched to any gene: 8. Germline V gene lookup returns CDR1 LNHDA and CDR2 SQIVND (reference sequence). The CDR3 sequence is CASSGPGGLDEQFF. Here the CDR3 DNA reads TGTGCCAGTAGTGGGCCGGGGGGGTTGGATGAGCAGTTCTTC.

The genes are TRBV6-1 and TRBJ2-1, with D possibly matching TRBD1 (5 bases). The germline CDR1 and CDR2 sequences are MNHNS and SASEGT. Trimming cost V 9 bases and J 4 bases, with 10 bases left between them. There are 12 residues in the CDR3. Written as DNA, the CDR3 is TGTGCCAGTTACGACAGTTACAATGAGCAGTTCTTC. Protein product: CASYDSYNEQFF.

This sequence joins TRBV11-2 and TRBJ2-7, with 9 bases fitting TRBD2. Germline loops: CDR1 SGHAT, CDR2 FQNNGV. The CDR3 loop spans 14 amino acids. With 3 bases clipped from V and 2 bases from J, the junction kept 2 bases outside the gene matches. The CDR3 region has the DNA TGTGCCAGCAGCTTGGGCGGGGGGGCCTACGAGCAGTACTTC. Protein sequence: CASSLGGGAYEQYF.

The chain couples TRBV5-4 to TRBJ2-2; perhaps TRBD1 as D (7 bases). Germline V gives CDR1 SGHNT, CDR2 YYREEE (reference sequence). The length of the CDR3 is 15 residues. Trimming left V 0 bases short and J 8 bases short, with 14 bases between. The CDR3 DNA reads as TGTGCCAGCAGCTTGGGACAGGGAGGATGGGGGGAGCTGTTTTTT. Translation: CASSLGQGGWGELFF.